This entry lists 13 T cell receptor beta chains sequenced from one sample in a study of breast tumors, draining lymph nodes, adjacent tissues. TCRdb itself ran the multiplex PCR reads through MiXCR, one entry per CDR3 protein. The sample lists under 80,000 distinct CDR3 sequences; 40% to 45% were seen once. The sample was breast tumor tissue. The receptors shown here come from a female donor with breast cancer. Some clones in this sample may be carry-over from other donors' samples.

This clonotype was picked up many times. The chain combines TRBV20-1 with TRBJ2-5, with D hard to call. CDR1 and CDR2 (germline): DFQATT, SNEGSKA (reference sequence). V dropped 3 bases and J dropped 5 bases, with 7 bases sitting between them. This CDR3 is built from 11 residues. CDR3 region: CSASVMETQYF. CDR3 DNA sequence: TGCAGTGCTAGTGTTATGGAGACCCAGTACTTC.

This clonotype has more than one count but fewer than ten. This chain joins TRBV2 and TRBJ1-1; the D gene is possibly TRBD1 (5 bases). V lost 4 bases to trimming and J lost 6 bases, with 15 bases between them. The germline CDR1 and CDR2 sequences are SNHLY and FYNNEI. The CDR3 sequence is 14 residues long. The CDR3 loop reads CASSGQGRGSEAFF. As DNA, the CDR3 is TGTGCCAGCAGTGGGCAGGGAAGAGGATCTGAAGCTTTCTTT.

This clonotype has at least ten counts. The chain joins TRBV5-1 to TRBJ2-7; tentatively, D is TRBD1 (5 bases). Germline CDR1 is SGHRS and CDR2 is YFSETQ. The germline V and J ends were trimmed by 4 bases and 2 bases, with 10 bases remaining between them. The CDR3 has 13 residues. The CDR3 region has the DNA TGCGCCAGCAGCCGCTCACAGGCCTACGAGCAGTACTTC. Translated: CASSRSQAYEQYF. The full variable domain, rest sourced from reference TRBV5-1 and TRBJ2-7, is KAGVTQTPRYLIKTRGQQVTLSCSPISGHRSVSWYQQTPGQGLQFLFEYFSETQRNKGNFPGRFSGRQFSNSRSEMNVSTLELGDSALYLCASSRSQAYEQYFGPGTRLTVT.

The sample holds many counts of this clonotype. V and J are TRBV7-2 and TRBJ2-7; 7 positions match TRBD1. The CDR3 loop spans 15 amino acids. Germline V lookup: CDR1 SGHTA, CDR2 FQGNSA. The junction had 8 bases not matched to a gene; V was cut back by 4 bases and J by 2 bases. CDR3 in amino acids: CASSSPWTGTYEQYF. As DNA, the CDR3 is TGTGCCAGCAGCTCCCCCTGGACAGGAACCTACGAGCAGTACTTC.

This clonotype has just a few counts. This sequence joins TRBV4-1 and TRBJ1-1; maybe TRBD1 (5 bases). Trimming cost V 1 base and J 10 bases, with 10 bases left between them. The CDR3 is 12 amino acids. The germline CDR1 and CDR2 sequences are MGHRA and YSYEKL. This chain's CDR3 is CASSQVNRGAFF. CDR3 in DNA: TGCGCCAGCAGCCAAGTCAATAGGGGAGCTTTCTTT.

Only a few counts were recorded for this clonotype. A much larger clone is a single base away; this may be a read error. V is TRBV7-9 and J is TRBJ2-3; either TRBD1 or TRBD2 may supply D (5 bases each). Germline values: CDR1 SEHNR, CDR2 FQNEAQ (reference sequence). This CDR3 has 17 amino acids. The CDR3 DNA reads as TGTGCCAGCACCATCAACCCGGGGACCCACCCCGCAGATCCGCAGTATTTT. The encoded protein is CASTINPGTHPADPQYF.

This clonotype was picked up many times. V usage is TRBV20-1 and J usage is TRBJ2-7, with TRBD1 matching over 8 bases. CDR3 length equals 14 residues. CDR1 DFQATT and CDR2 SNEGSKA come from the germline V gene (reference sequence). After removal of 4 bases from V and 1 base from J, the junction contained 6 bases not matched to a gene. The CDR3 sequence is CSATRDRPSYEQYF. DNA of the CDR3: TGCAGTGCTACCCGGGACAGGCCTTCCTACGAGCAGTACTTC.

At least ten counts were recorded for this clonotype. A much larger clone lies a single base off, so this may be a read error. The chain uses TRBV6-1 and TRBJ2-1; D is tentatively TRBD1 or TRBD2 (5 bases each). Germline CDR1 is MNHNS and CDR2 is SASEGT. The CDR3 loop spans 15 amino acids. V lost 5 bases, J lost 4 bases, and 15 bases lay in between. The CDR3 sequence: CASSQRGSAYNEQFF. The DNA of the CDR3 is TGTGCCAGCAGTCAACGGGGCAGCGCATACAATGAGCAGTTCTTC.

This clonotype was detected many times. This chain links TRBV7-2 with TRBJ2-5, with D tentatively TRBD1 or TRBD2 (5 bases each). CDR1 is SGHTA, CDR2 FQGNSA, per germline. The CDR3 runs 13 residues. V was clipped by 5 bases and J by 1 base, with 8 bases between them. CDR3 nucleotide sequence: TGTGCCAGCAGCGGGACCCGCCAAGAGACCCAGTACTTC. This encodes CASSGTRQETQYF.

The CDR3 protein is CASSWTSGGANEQYF. CDR3 bases: TGTGCCAGCAGCTGGACTAGCGGGGGGGCGAATGAGCAGTATTTT. The chain is built from TRBV7-9 and TRBJ2-3; 15 bases are shared with TRBD2. CDR1 SEHNR and CDR2 FQNEAQ come from the germline V gene (reference sequence). The ends lost 4 bases at V and 11 bases at J; junction bases unmatched: 7. The CDR3 extends over 15 amino acids.

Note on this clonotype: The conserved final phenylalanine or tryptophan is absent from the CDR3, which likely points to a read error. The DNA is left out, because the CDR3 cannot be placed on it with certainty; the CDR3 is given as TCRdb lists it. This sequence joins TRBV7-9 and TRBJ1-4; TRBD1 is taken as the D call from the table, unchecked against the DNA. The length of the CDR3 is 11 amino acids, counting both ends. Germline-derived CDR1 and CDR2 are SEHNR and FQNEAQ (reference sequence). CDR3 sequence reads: CASSEPGQGIY.

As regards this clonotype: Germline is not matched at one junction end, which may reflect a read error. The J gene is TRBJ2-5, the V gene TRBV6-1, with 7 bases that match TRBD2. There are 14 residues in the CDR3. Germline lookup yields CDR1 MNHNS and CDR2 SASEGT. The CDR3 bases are TGTGCCAGCCGTGAACTAGCGAGATTTGAGACCCAGTACTTC. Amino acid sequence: CASRELARFETQYF.

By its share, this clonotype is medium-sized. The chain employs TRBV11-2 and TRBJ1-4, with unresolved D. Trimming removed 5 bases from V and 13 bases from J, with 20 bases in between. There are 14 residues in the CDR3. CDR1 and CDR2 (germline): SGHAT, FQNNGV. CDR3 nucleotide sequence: TGTGCCAGCAGCCAAGATGTGAGTGGGGTAGGACTGTTTTTT. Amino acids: CASSQDVSGVGLFF.